Included here is one TCR beta chain sequence, with context. These data belong to a study of cytomegalovirus exposure and HLA in healthy donors. The length of the CDR3 is 12 residues. Germline lookup yields CDR1 SQVTM and CDR2 ANQGSEA. The ends lost 6 bases at V and 8 bases at J; junction bases unmatched: 7. 60 Vbeta and 13 Jbeta primers were used in PCR. TCRdb's table, derived via immunoSEQ multiplex PCR, lists solely in-frame clones and lacks some. The sample lists 150,000 to 200,000 clones, about 75% occurring once. This clonotype was sampled from a woman in her forties in good health and CMV-seropositive. V and J are TRBV29-1 and TRBJ1-2, with TRBD1 matching over 9 bases. Sequencing input: PBMCs. In DNA form, the CDR3 reads TGCAGCGTAAGCGGACAGGGGAACGGCTACACCTTC. The encoded protein is CSVSGQGNGYTF.